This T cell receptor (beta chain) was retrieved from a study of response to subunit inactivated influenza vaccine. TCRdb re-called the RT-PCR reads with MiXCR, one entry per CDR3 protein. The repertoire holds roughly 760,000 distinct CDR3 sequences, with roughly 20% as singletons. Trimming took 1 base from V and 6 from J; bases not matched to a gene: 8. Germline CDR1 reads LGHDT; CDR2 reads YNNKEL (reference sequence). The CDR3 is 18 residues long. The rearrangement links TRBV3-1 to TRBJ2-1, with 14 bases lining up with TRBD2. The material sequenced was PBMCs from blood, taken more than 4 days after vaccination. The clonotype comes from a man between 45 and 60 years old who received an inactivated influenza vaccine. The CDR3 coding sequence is TGTGCCAGCAGCCAAGGACTAGCGGGAGGGCCCTCCGGCAATGAGCAGTTCTTC. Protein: CASSQGLAGGPSGNEQFF.